Listed below are T cell receptor beta chains from one sample, sequenced in a study of CD8 T cells in Susac syndrome. TCRdb itself ran the immunoSEQ multiplex PCR reads through MiXCR, one entry per CDR3 protein. The sample holds some 260,000 distinct CDR3 sequences, roughly 85% seen once. Sequenced: CD8+ T cells from PBMCs. These receptors were collected from a human donor with multiple sclerosis. The CDR3 runs from the conserved cysteine through the conserved F or W. A D gene is named only where the DNA matches it firmly. The size entry is marked missing in some rows and otherwise reads once, few, many or a size class.

v_call: TRBV6-5
d_call: TRBD2
clone_size: few
j_call: TRBJ2-3
cdr3_aa: CASSSLGLAGDYTDTQYF
cdr3_nt: TGTGCCAGCAGTTCGTTGGGACTAGCGGGAGACTACACAGATACGCAGTATTTT

v_call: TRBV24-1
d_call: TRBD2
clone_size: -
j_call: TRBJ2-2
cdr3_aa: CATSERGGSQTGELFF
cdr3_nt: TGTGCCACCAGTGAGCGGGGCGGGAGTCAGACCGGGGAGCTGTTTTTT

v_call: TRBV12-3/TRBV12-4
d_call: -
clone_size: -
j_call: TRBJ1-2
cdr3_aa: CASSLGTLGYTF
cdr3_nt: TGTGCCAGCAGTTTAGGGACACTGGGCTACACCTTC

v_call: TRBV7-9
d_call: TRBD1
clone_size: -
j_call: TRBJ1-2
cdr3_aa: CASSLGQGVIIGYGYTF
cdr3_nt: TGTGCCAGCAGCTTAGGTCAGGGGGTAATTATCGGCTATGGCTACACCTTC

v_call: TRBV27
d_call: -
clone_size: -
j_call: TRBJ1-5
cdr3_aa: CASSLGSPRQPQHF
cdr3_nt: TGTGCCAGCAGTTTGGGCAGCCCCCGTCAGCCCCAGCATTTT

v_call: TRBV12-3/TRBV12-4
d_call: TRBD2
clone_size: -
j_call: TRBJ2-1
cdr3_aa: CASSLSASGREGPYNEQFF
cdr3_nt: TGTGCCAGCAGTTTATCGGCTAGCGGGAGGGAGGGCCCCTACAATGAGCAGTTCTTC

v_call: TRBV6-5
d_call: TRBD1
clone_size: -
j_call: TRBJ1-1
cdr3_aa: CASSQRQGRLGEAFF
cdr3_nt: TGTGCCAGCAGTCAGAGACAGGGAAGGCTAGGTGAAGCTTTCTTT

v_call: TRBV19
d_call: -
clone_size: once
j_call: TRBJ2-2
cdr3_aa: CASSSRTAGLSGELFF
cdr3_nt: TGTGCCAGTAGTAGCAGGACAGCGGGGTTGTCCGGGGAGCTGTTTTTT

v_call: TRBV20-1
d_call: -
clone_size: -
j_call: TRBJ2-7
cdr3_aa: CSASDASSYEQYF
cdr3_nt: TGCAGTGCTAGTGATGCTAGCTCGTACGAGCAGTACTTC

v_call: TRBV4-2
d_call: -
clone_size: -
j_call: TRBJ2-6
cdr3_aa: CASSQDTGAGANVLTF
cdr3_nt: TGTGCCAGCAGCCAAGATACTGGCGCCGGGGCCAACGTCCTGACTTTC

v_call: TRBV3-1
d_call: TRBD1
clone_size: -
j_call: TRBJ1-5
cdr3_aa: CASSHGQGNQPQHF
cdr3_nt: TGTGCCAGCAGCCACGGACAGGGGAATCAGCCCCAGCATTTT

v_call: TRBV7-8
d_call: -
clone_size: -
j_call: TRBJ1-1
cdr3_aa: CASSFKIGSGGKDTEAFF
cdr3_nt: TGTGCCAGCAGCTTTAAGATAGGATCGGGGGGTAAGGACACTGAAGCTTTCTTT

v_call: TRBV6-1
d_call: TRBD1
clone_size: once
j_call: TRBJ2-7
cdr3_aa: CASSAWTGSSYEQYF
cdr3_nt: TGTGCCAGCAGTGCCTGGACAGGGTCGTCCTACGAGCAGTACTTC

v_call: TRBV19
d_call: -
clone_size: -
j_call: TRBJ2-1
cdr3_aa: CASSIVSTDEQFF
cdr3_nt: TGTGCCAGTAGTATAGTATCGACGGATGAGCAGTTCTTC

v_call: TRBV9
d_call: -
clone_size: few
j_call: TRBJ2-3
cdr3_aa: CASSVEGDPADTQFF
cdr3_nt: TGTGCCAGCAGCGTAGAGGGGGATCCCGCAGATACGCAGTTTTTT

v_call: TRBV9
d_call: -
clone_size: once
j_call: TRBJ2-5
cdr3_aa: CASSVARSGRKETQYF
cdr3_nt: TGTGCCAGCAGCGTAGCTCGGTCAGGGCGAAAAGAGACCCAGTACTTC

v_call: TRBV27
d_call: -
clone_size: -
j_call: TRBJ1-1
cdr3_aa: CASRWRLLNTEAFF
cdr3_nt: TGTGCCAGCCGGTGGAGGCTTTTGAACACTGAAGCTTTCTTT

v_call: TRBV20-1
d_call: -
clone_size: -
j_call: TRBJ1-6
cdr3_aa: CSAHPGWDSPLHF
cdr3_nt: TGCAGTGCTCACCCGGGGTGGGATTCACCCCTCCACTTT

v_call: TRBV2
d_call: TRBD1
clone_size: -
j_call: TRBJ1-5
cdr3_aa: CASSERGQGVVTNQPQHF
cdr3_nt: TGTGCCAGCAGTGAACGGGGGCAGGGGGTCGTCACCAATCAGCCCCAGCATTTT

v_call: TRBV2
d_call: TRBD2
clone_size: -
j_call: TRBJ2-2
cdr3_aa: CASSQTGLENTGELFF
cdr3_nt: TGTGCCAGCAGCCAAACCGGACTAGAGAACACCGGGGAGCTGTTTTTT

v_call: TRBV29-1
d_call: -
clone_size: -
j_call: TRBJ2-7
cdr3_aa: CSMTIGGSYEQYF
cdr3_nt: TGCAGCATGACAATCGGGGGCTCCTACGAGCAGTACTTC

v_call: TRBV28
d_call: TRBD2
clone_size: -
j_call: TRBJ2-4
cdr3_aa: CASSLLAGDGSKNIQYF
cdr3_nt: TGTGCCAGCAGTTTACTAGCGGGAGATGGGTCCAAAAACATTCAGTACTTC

v_call: TRBV10-3
d_call: TRBD1
clone_size: -
j_call: TRBJ2-2
cdr3_aa: CAIMARGLDGELFF
cdr3_nt: TGTGCCATCATGGCCAGGGGGCTTGACGGGGAGCTGTTTTTT

v_call: TRBV12-5
d_call: -
clone_size: -
j_call: TRBJ2-7
cdr3_aa: CASAWGGSSYEQYF
cdr3_nt: TGTGCTAGTGCCTGGGGAGGCAGCTCCTACGAGCAGTACTTC

v_call: TRBV7-9
d_call: -
clone_size: -
j_call: TRBJ2-1
cdr3_aa: CASSLSVAVGEQFF
cdr3_nt: TGTGCCAGCAGCTTATCGGTAGCAGTCGGCGAGCAGTTCTTC

v_call: TRBV27
d_call: -
clone_size: -
j_call: TRBJ2-2
cdr3_aa: CASSLGGPAGELFF
cdr3_nt: TGTGCCAGCTCTTTGGGGGGGCCGGCCGGGGAGCTGTTTTTT

v_call: TRBV25-1
d_call: -
clone_size: -
j_call: TRBJ1-3
cdr3_aa: CASSESRTVSGNTIYF
cdr3_nt: TGTGCCAGCAGTGAATCCCGGACAGTCTCTGGAAACACCATATATTTT

v_call: TRBV7-9
d_call: -
clone_size: -
j_call: TRBJ2-7
cdr3_aa: CASSPRLADEQYF
cdr3_nt: TGTGCCAGCAGCCCACGGCTAGCCGACGAGCAGTACTTC

v_call: TRBV7-9
d_call: -
clone_size: once
j_call: TRBJ2-6
cdr3_aa: CASSCVRDSSSGANVLTF
cdr3_nt: TGTGCCAGCAGCTGCGTCCGGGACTCATCCTCTGGGGCCAACGTCCTGACTTTC

v_call: TRBV2
d_call: TRBD2
clone_size: -
j_call: TRBJ2-3
cdr3_aa: CASTSRGTSGRWGTDTQYF
cdr3_nt: TGTGCCAGCACTTCCCGTGGTACTAGCGGGAGGTGGGGCACAGATACGCAGTATTTT

v_call: TRBV2
d_call: -
clone_size: few
j_call: TRBJ1-5
cdr3_aa: CASEWGGSGQPQHF
cdr3_nt: TGTGCCAGCGAGTGGGGGGGGAGCGGTCAGCCCCAGCATTTT

v_call: TRBV7-9
d_call: -
clone_size: -
j_call: TRBJ2-7
cdr3_aa: CASSLLVVTYEQYF
cdr3_nt: TGTGCCAGCAGCTTACTAGTAGTTACCTACGAGCAGTACTTC

v_call: TRBV2
d_call: TRBD2
clone_size: -
j_call: TRBJ2-3
cdr3_aa: CASTARLAVSTDTQYF
cdr3_nt: TGTGCCAGCACTGCACGACTAGCGGTTAGCACAGATACGCAGTATTTT

v_call: TRBV29-1
d_call: -
clone_size: -
j_call: TRBJ2-7
cdr3_aa: CSVGGLESEQYF
cdr3_nt: TGCAGCGTTGGGGGATTGGAGTCCGAGCAGTACTTC

v_call: TRBV5-1
d_call: -
clone_size: few
j_call: TRBJ2-7
cdr3_aa: CASSPPLAREQYF
cdr3_nt: TGCGCCAGCAGCCCTCCTCTAGCGCGTGAGCAGTACTTC

v_call: TRBV20-1
d_call: -
clone_size: once
j_call: TRBJ2-1
cdr3_aa: CSAIPRERSYNEQFF
cdr3_nt: TGCAGTGCTATCCCGAGGGAGCGATCCTACAATGAGCAGTTCTTC

v_call: TRBV4-2
d_call: -
clone_size: once
j_call: TRBJ2-3
cdr3_aa: CASSHGLRHRDTQYF
cdr3_nt: TGTGCCAGCAGCCACGGACTACGCCATCGAGATACGCAGTATTTT

v_call: TRBV28
d_call: TRBD1
clone_size: once
j_call: TRBJ2-7
cdr3_aa: CASNPLDREVHEQYF
cdr3_nt: TGTGCCAGCAACCCCCTGGACAGGGAGGTCCACGAGCAGTACTTC

v_call: TRBV20-1
d_call: TRBD1
clone_size: -
j_call: TRBJ2-2
cdr3_aa: CSAPRLDRENTGELFF
cdr3_nt: TGCAGTGCCCCCCGGTTGGACAGGGAGAACACCGGGGAGCTGTTTTTT

v_call: TRBV5-1
d_call: -
clone_size: once
j_call: TRBJ2-2
cdr3_aa: CASSLNTAEGHTGELFF
cdr3_nt: TGCGCCAGCAGCTTGAACACGGCTGAGGGGCACACCGGGGAGCTGTTTTTT

v_call: TRBV7-9
d_call: -
clone_size: -
j_call: TRBJ2-1
cdr3_aa: CASSAPIPSYNEQFF
cdr3_nt: TGTGCCAGCAGCGCCCCAATCCCCTCCTACAATGAGCAGTTCTTC

v_call: TRBV4-2
d_call: -
clone_size: -
j_call: TRBJ2-2
cdr3_aa: CASSQDLHSTGRELFF
cdr3_nt: TGTGCCAGCAGCCAAGATCTTCATTCAACAGGTCGGGAGCTGTTTTTT

v_call: TRBV12-3/TRBV12-4
d_call: -
clone_size: -
j_call: TRBJ1-2
cdr3_aa: CATEPIGYNYGYTF
cdr3_nt: TGTGCCACTGAACCGATAGGTTATAACTATGGCTACACCTTC

v_call: TRBV27
d_call: -
clone_size: -
j_call: TRBJ2-3
cdr3_aa: CASSLSRGEWTDTQYF
cdr3_nt: TGTGCCAGCAGTTTAAGTAGGGGGGAGTGGACAGATACGCAGTATTTT

v_call: TRBV7-9
d_call: TRBD2
clone_size: once
j_call: TRBJ2-5
cdr3_aa: CASSPSGLQETQCF
cdr3_nt: TGTGCCAGCAGCCCTAGCGGTCTCCAAGAGACCCAGTGCTTC

v_call: TRBV11-2
d_call: -
clone_size: -
j_call: TRBJ1-4
cdr3_aa: CASSLTPRSTNEKLFF
cdr3_nt: TGTGCCAGCAGCCTCACCCCGAGGTCAACTAATGAAAAACTGTTTTTT

v_call: TRBV5-6
d_call: TRBD1
clone_size: -
j_call: TRBJ2-1
cdr3_aa: CASSLRGGPYNEQFF
cdr3_nt: TGTGCCAGCAGCTTGAGAGGGGGCCCCTACAATGAGCAGTTCTTC

v_call: TRBV5-6
d_call: TRBD1
clone_size: -
j_call: TRBJ1-5
cdr3_aa: CASSLGDRSTRVNQPQHF
cdr3_nt: TGTGCCAGCAGCTTGGGGGACAGGTCCACCAGAGTAAATCAGCCCCAGCATTTT

v_call: TRBV5-1
d_call: TRBD1
clone_size: -
j_call: TRBJ2-3
cdr3_aa: CASSPRQGVTDTQYF
cdr3_nt: TGCGCCAGCAGCCCTCGACAGGGGGTCACAGATACGCAGTATTTT

v_call: TRBV27
d_call: TRBD1
clone_size: -
j_call: TRBJ1-2
cdr3_aa: CASSVARTGLHGYTF
cdr3_nt: TGTGCCAGCAGTGTAGCCCGGACAGGGTTACATGGCTACACCTTC

v_call: TRBV28
d_call: TRBD2
clone_size: -
j_call: TRBJ2-7
cdr3_aa: CASSFSIGLAGGYEQYF
cdr3_nt: TGTGCCAGCAGTTTTTCTATAGGGCTAGCGGGGGGGTACGAGCAGTACTTC

v_call: TRBV28
d_call: -
clone_size: once
j_call: TRBJ1-1
cdr3_aa: CASREEKGLVNTEAFF
cdr3_nt: TGTGCCAGCAGGGAAGAGAAGGGGCTGGTGAACACTGAAGCTTTCTTT